Shown below are 16 T cell receptor beta chains from a single sample sequenced in a study of human T cells and chemical hapten exposure. TCRdb ran MiXCR on the RACE reads and lists one entry per CDR3 protein. The table records approximately 59,000 distinct CDR3 sequences, under 7.5% of them present only once. The time point denotes: healthy volunteer bleed at 6 weeks. Extraction yielded total RNA from whole blood (unfractionated). Specimen: whole blood. The receptors come from a female donor in good health. Some clones in this sample may be carry-over from other donors' samples.

This clonotype was recorded at least ten times. The V gene is TRBV20-1, the J gene TRBJ2-7; no definite D call. V gave up 3 bases and J gave up 6 bases, with 15 bases separating them. The germline gives CDR1 DFQATT, CDR2 SNEGSKA (reference sequence). The CDR3 is made up of 13 amino acids. The CDR3 region is CSASGQRQAEQYF. The DNA for the CDR3 is TGCAGTGCTAGTGGCCAGAGGCAGGCCGAGCAGTACTTC.

This clonotype was observed at least ten times. CDR3 nucleotides: TGTGCCAGCAGATTCGGGACACCCTACACAGATACGCAGTATTTT. Translating it yields CASRFGTPYTDTQYF. The rearrangement links TRBV7-9 to TRBJ2-3; D may be TRBD1 (6 bases). Germline lookup yields CDR1 SEHNR and CDR2 FQNEAQ (reference sequence). Trimming took 6 bases from V and 2 from J, leaving 15 bases between them. The CDR3 is 15 residues long.

In this sample, this clonotype turned up many times. The rearrangement joins TRBV10-3 to TRBJ2-5; 8 nucleotides match TRBD1. The CDR3 loop spans 13 amino acids. Trimming took 9 bases from V and 4 from J; bases not matched to a gene: 7. Germline CDR1 and CDR2: ENHRY and SYGVKD. The CDR3 here is CAIGTGEGETQYF. The CDR3 DNA follows: TGTGCCATAGGGACAGGCGAAGGAGAGACCCAGTACTTC.

This clonotype was observed many times. The CDR3 loop is CASSMTGDNSPLHF. Written as DNA, the CDR3 is TGTGCCAGCAGCATGACAGGAGATAATTCACCCCTCCACTTT. The chain uses TRBV9 and TRBJ1-6; D might be TRBD1 (6 bases). CDR1 is SGDLS, CDR2 YYNGEE, per germline. V gave up 4 bases and J gave up 5 bases, with 10 bases separating them. CDR3 length equals 14 residues.

The chain's CDR3 is CASSPGTSGLLEQFF. CDR3 DNA sequence: TGTGCCAGCAGTCCCGGGACTAGCGGCCTTTTGGAGCAGTTCTTC. The chain joins TRBV6-5 to TRBJ2-1; 11 bases agree with TRBD2. The germline gives CDR1 MNHEY, CDR2 SVGAGI. Trimming at V came to 5 bases and at J to 10 bases, leaving 10 bases not matched to a gene. The CDR3 contains 15 residues.

The chain links TRBV2 to TRBJ2-7; either TRBD1 or TRBD2 may fit D (5 bases each). Germline V CDR1 and CDR2: SNHLY, FYNNEI. This CDR3 spans 14 amino acids. The V end was cut by 6 bases, the J end by 4 bases, with 16 bases between. This chain's CDR3 is CASSNSGTPYEQYF. The DNA of the CDR3 is TGTGCCAGCAGCAACTCCGGGACCCCGTACGAGCAGTACTTC.

This clonotype was recorded at least ten times. J is TRBJ2-7 and V is TRBV20-1; 9 nucleotides match TRBD2. The CDR3 consists of 20 residues. From germline, CDR1 is DFQATT and CDR2 SNEGSKA (reference sequence). J was trimmed by 1 base and V by 4 bases; bases with no gene match: 23. Here the CDR3 reads CSATKRLAGVEVFGSYEQYF. The CDR3, as DNA: TGCAGTGCTACGAAACGATTAGCGGGAGTTGAGGTTTTCGGGTCCTACGAGCAGTACTTC.

This clonotype was counted at least ten times. The chain has TRBV7-2 and TRBJ2-3; D is possibly TRBD2 (6 bases). This CDR3 is built from 13 residues. The V end was cut by 5 bases, the J end by 5 bases, with 11 bases between. The germline gives CDR1 SGHTA, CDR2 FQGNSA. CDR3 protein: CASSAGPKDTQYF. The CDR3 coding sequence is TGTGCCAGCAGCGCGGGACCCAAAGATACGCAGTATTTT. The variable domain in full, with the rest retrieved from reference TRBV7-2 and TRBJ2-3, is GAGVSQSPSNKVTEKGKDVELRCDPISGHTALYWYRQSLGQGLEFLIYFQGNSAPDKSGLPSDRFSAERTGGSVSTLTIQRTQQEDSAVYLCASSAGPKDTQYFGPGTRLTVL.

This clonotype has ten or more counts. V gene TRBV6-2 or TRBV6-3 combines with J gene TRBJ1-4; D is undetermined. This CDR3 contains 14 residues. V gave up 6 bases and J gave up 6 bases, with 14 bases separating them. CDR1 MNHEY and CDR2 SVGEGT come from the germline V gene. CDR3 coding DNA: TGTGCCAGCAGCCGCGGACCCCCTGATGAAAAACTGTTTTTT. This gives the protein CASSRGPPDEKLFF.

This clonotype was picked up a small number of times. In DNA, the CDR3 is TGCAGCGTTACAGGGCTTAACAATCAGCCCCAGCATTTT. Protein product: CSVTGLNNQPQHF. This chain links TRBV20-1 with TRBJ1-5; TRBD1 might be the D (6 bases). CDR1 is DFQATT and CDR2 is SNEGSKA in the germline V gene (reference sequence). The length of the CDR3 is 13 residues.

In its sample, this clonotype was seen a few times. The CDR3 protein is CASSPGTANSPLHF. The CDR3 DNA reads as TGTGCCAGCAGTCCCGGGACGGCTAATTCACCCCTCCACTTT. V and J are TRBV12-3 or TRBV12-4 and TRBJ1-6; possible D gene TRBD1, 5 bases. The CDR3 runs 14 residues. Trimming removed 5 bases from V and 6 bases from J, with 11 bases in between.

The CDR3 sequence is CASSTTQGEPQHF. In DNA form, the CDR3 reads TGTGCCAGCAGCACCACCCAGGGAGAGCCCCAGCATTTT. The chain is built from TRBV21-1 and TRBJ1-5; the tabulated D call, TRBD1, remains unverified against the DNA. TRBV21-1 is flagged as a pseudogene. The CDR3 sequence is 13 residues long.

The sample holds many counts of this clonotype. The rearrangement uses TRBV5-8 and TRBJ1-5; 9 bases are a match to TRBD1. Trimming cost V 3 bases and J 6 bases; bases outside gene matches: 7. Germline V gene lookup returns CDR1 SGHTS and CDR2 YDEGEE. The CDR3 contains 15 residues. The CDR3 reads CASSYGQGYPQPQHF. CDR3 bases: TGTGCCAGCAGCTACGGACAGGGGTATCCTCAGCCCCAGCATTTT.

This clonotype was seen repeatedly, ten times or more. This rearrangement joins TRBV20-1 to TRBJ2-3; tentatively, D is TRBD1 (5 bases). Trimming took off 5 bases at V and 2 bases at J, with 11 bases between the two ends. CDR3 size: 13 residues. Looked up from germline, CDR1 is DFQATT and CDR2 is SNEGSKA (reference sequence). CDR3 coding DNA: TGCAGTGCTGTGGGGCTAAACACAGATACGCAGTATTTT. It translates to CSAVGLNTDTQYF.

This clonotype has just a few counts. The chain employs TRBV12-3 or TRBV12-4 and TRBJ1-1; D remains ambiguous. Trimming stripped 6 bases from V and 2 bases from J, with 13 bases between. There are 14 residues in the CDR3. The CDR3 DNA reads as TGTGCCAGCAGAGCCCAAAACAGAAACACTGAAGCTTTCTTT. Translation: CASRAQNRNTEAFF.

The chain has TRBV25-1 and TRBJ1-5; the match to TRBD1 covers 7 bases. Germline assignment: CDR1 MGHDK and CDR2 SYGVNS. This CDR3 region has 16 residues. V lost 3 bases to trimming and J lost 0 bases; unmatched junction nucleotides: 5. The CDR3: CASSDGEGASNQPQHF. The CDR3 DNA reads TGTGCCAGCAGTGACGGGGAGGGGGCTAGCAATCAGCCCCAGCATTTT.